The 3 T cell receptor beta chains below all came from one sample that was sequenced in a study of blood T cell repertoires in COVID-19. TCRdb's copy holds only in-frame clones and misses some; the assay was immunoSEQ multiplex PCR. The repertoire holds 360,000 or so clones, with less than 90% as singletons. Sequencing used PBMCs or T cells enriched from blood (not recorded which). Receptor source: a woman in her 50s who had recovered from COVID-19.

This clone was seen just once. V and J are TRBV20-1 and TRBJ1-5, with D perhaps matching TRBD1 (6 bases). This CDR3 comprises 15 residues. CDR1 is DFQATT, CDR2 SNEGSKA, per germline (reference sequence). Trimming left V 3 bases short and J 5 bases short, with 17 bases between. The CDR3 nucleotides are TGCAGTGCTAGTTGGGTAAAGGGGGTGGATCAGCCCCAGCATTTT. Its protein product is CSASWVKGVDQPQHF.

The chain links TRBV7-2 to TRBJ1-1; 8 bases agree with TRBD1. CDR3 size: 15 residues. The germline gives CDR1 SGHTA, CDR2 FQGNSA. V shed 4 bases, J shed 1 base, and the junction held 5 bases outside the gene matches. CDR3 residues: CASSSGQGWNTEAFF. In DNA, the CDR3 is TGTGCCAGCAGCTCCGGACAGGGATGGAACACTGAAGCTTTCTTT. Full variable domain (missing parts from reference TRBV7-2 and TRBJ1-1): GAGVSQSPSNKVTEKGKDVELRCDPISGHTALYWYRQSLGQGLEFLIYFQGNSAPDKSGLPSDRFSAERTGGSVSTLTIQRTQQEDSAVYLCASSSGQGWNTEAFFGQGTRLTVV.

The chain carries TRBV5-5 and TRBJ1-5, with TRBD1 matching over 8 bases. CDR1 is SGHKS and CDR2 is YYEKEE in the germline V gene (reference sequence). The CDR3 runs to 15 residues. The trim removed 2 bases at V and 8 bases at J, leaving 9 bases unmatched. Here the CDR3 DNA reads TGTGCCAGCAGCTTTACAGGGGGGGTATCGGAGCCCCAGCATTTT. Encoded protein: CASSFTGGVSEPQHF.